The 20 T cell receptor beta chains in this list originate from one sample, sequenced in a study of blood T cell repertoires in COVID-19. Repertoires were generated with immunoSEQ multiplex PCR, while TCRdb's copy carries only in-frame clones and drops some. Here the sample spans roughly 210,000 clones, 80% to 85% being singletons. The sequencing sample was made of peripheral blood. The receptor set was obtained from a woman of 80 years or more with COVID-19, enrolled during active disease.

The rearrangement joins TRBV7-2 to TRBJ1-1; D uncertain. CDR3 length: 12 amino acids. From germline, CDR1 is SGHTA and CDR2 FQGNSA. Between the trimmed V and J ends, which lost 5 bases and 2 bases, there was a span of 6 bases. The CDR3, as DNA: TGTGCCAGCAGCCGCAGTAACACTGAAGCTTTCTTT. Encoded protein: CASSRSNTEAFF. The variable domain in full, completed from reference TRBV7-2 and TRBJ1-1, reads GAGVSQSPSNKVTEKGKDVELRCDPISGHTALYWYRQSLGQGLEFLIYFQGNSAPDKSGLPSDRFSAERTGGSVSTLTIQRTQQEDSAVYLCASSRSNTEAFFGQGTRLTVV.

The chain is built from TRBV28 and TRBJ2-7; a possible D gene is TRBD1 (5 bases). This CDR3 region has 14 residues. Trimming removed 5 bases from V and 2 bases from J, with 13 bases in between. The germline gives CDR1 MDHEN, CDR2 SYDVKM. CDR3 sequence reads: CASSQTVGAYEQYV. For the CDR3, the DNA is TGTGCCAGCAGTCAAACGGTAGGGGCCTACGAGCAGTACGTC.

The CDR3 here is CASSFTGNTEAFF. DNA of the CDR3: TGTGCCAGCAGCTTCACAGGGAACACTGAAGCTTTCTTT. The chain links TRBV5-6 to TRBJ1-1; a possible D gene is TRBD1 (5 bases). V lost 2 bases to trimming and J lost 1 base, with 6 bases between them. This CDR3 spans 13 amino acids. The germline V gene has CDR1 SGHDT and CDR2 YYEEEE.

This clone showed up just once. J is TRBJ2-4 and V is TRBV4-2, with 10 bases fitting TRBD1. Unmatched junction bases numbered 3, after V lost 1 base and J lost 0 bases. In germline, CDR1 is LGHNA, CDR2 YNFKEQ. The CDR3 spans 17 residues. CDR3 bases: TGTGCCAGCAGCCAAGGGACAGGGGGGCTAGCCAAAAACATTCAGTACTTC. Protein: CASSQGTGGLAKNIQYF.

The chain recombines TRBV5-1 with TRBJ2-3, with 15 nucleotides matching TRBD2. This CDR3 contains 17 residues. The V gene's germline CDR1 is SGHRS and CDR2 YFSETQ. The V gene end was trimmed by 1 base and the J gene end by 6 bases; junction bases not matched to a gene: 6. The CDR3 bases are TGCGCCAGCAGCTTGATGGGACTAGCGGGGGGTGGTGATACGCAGTATTTT. Its protein product is CASSLMGLAGGGDTQYF.

There are a few counts of this clone. The gene calls are TRBV5-1 and TRBJ2-1, with TRBD1 matching over 10 bases. This CDR3 has 13 residues. Germline trimming cut 7 bases from V and 8 bases from J; bases unmatched to any gene: 6. Germline CDR1 SGHRS, CDR2 YFSETQ. CDR3 amino acids: CASQTGGSDEQFF. Written as DNA, the CDR3 is TGCGCCAGCCAGACAGGGGGCTCGGATGAGCAGTTCTTC.

CDR3 nucleotides: TGTGCCAGCAGCCAAGACACAGGGAGAAATCAGCCCCAGCATTTT. Protein: CASSQDTGRNQPQHF. This chain connects TRBV3-1 (or the pseudogene TRBV3-2) to TRBJ1-5, with TRBD1 as a possible D gene (6 bases). This CDR3 spans 15 amino acids. CDR1 is LGHDT, CDR2 YNNKEL, per germline (reference sequence). Trimming cost V 0 bases and J 4 bases, with 10 bases left between them.

V usage is TRBV18 and J usage is TRBJ1-3, with unresolved D. Germline CDR1 KGHSH, CDR2 LQKENI. The CDR3 extends over 15 amino acids. The V end lost 3 bases, the J end lost 2 bases, and 11 bases lay between the germline ends. The CDR3 nucleotides read TGTGCCAGCTCACCGCAGGAGGCGGCTGGAAACACCATATATTTT. This sequence encodes CASSPQEAAGNTIYF.

This chain joins TRBV7-9 and TRBJ2-5; 7 bases map to TRBD2. This CDR3 has 16 residues. The germline V gene encodes CDR1 SEHNR and CDR2 FQNEAQ (reference sequence). Germline trimming cut 5 bases from V and 5 bases from J; bases unmatched to any gene: 14. CDR3 in DNA: TGTGCCAGCAGCCAAACTTTCGGGGAGGGGAAGGAGACCCAGTACTTC. Translation: CASSQTFGEGKETQYF.

The chain recombines TRBV11-3 with TRBJ2-1; TRBD1 matches 8 bases. The CDR3 spans 15 residues. Germline V gives CDR1 SGHNT, CDR2 YENEEA. The ends lost 5 bases at V and 1 base at J; junction bases unmatched: 4. CDR3: CASSKRQGSYNEQFF. The DNA of the CDR3 is TGTGCCAGCAGCAAACGACAGGGGTCCTACAATGAGCAGTTCTTC. The full variable domain, its missing parts supplied by reference TRBV11-3 and TRBJ2-1, is EAGVVQSPRYKIIEKKQPVAFWCNPISGHNTLYWYLQNLGQGPELLIRYENEEAVDDSQLPKDRFSAERLKGVDSTLKIQPAELGDSAVYLCASSKRQGSYNEQFFGPGTRLTVL.

The CDR3 here is CASSREGETQYF. The CDR3 region has the DNA TGTGCCAGCAGCCGGGAAGGAGAGACCCAGTACTTC. The V gene is TRBV5-5, the J gene TRBJ2-5, with a weak D call TRBD2 (5 bases). CDR1 is SGHKS, CDR2 YYEKEE, per germline (reference sequence). The CDR3 consists of 12 residues. Trimming removed 4 bases at V and 4 bases at J, with 8 bases between.

The chain carries TRBV28 and TRBJ2-7; 9 bases match TRBD1. V shed 9 bases and J 2 bases; nucleotides not matched to a gene: 11. Germline V gene lookup returns CDR1 MDHEN and CDR2 SYDVKM. The length of the CDR3 is 15 residues. The DNA for the CDR3 is TGTGCCAGTCGATCCGGGACAGGGAGCACCTACGAGCAGTACTTC. It codes for CASRSGTGSTYEQYF.

The genes are TRBV6-6 and TRBJ2-7; TRBD1 matches at 10 bases. V lost 6 bases to trimming and J lost 5 bases; unmatched junction nucleotides: 7. This CDR3 is 14 amino acids long. Germline CDR1 reads MNHNY; CDR2 reads SVGAGI (reference sequence). CDR3 in amino acids: CASSPGTGANEQYV. The CDR3 DNA reads as TGTGCCAGCAGCCCCGGGACAGGGGCGAACGAGCAGTACGTC.

The chain has TRBV5-1 and TRBJ1-1; 9 bases map to TRBD1. Germline-derived CDR1 and CDR2 are SGHRS and YFSETQ. This CDR3 is built from 13 residues. Trimming cost V 4 bases and J 12 bases; bases outside gene matches: 10. The CDR3 loop reads CASSPEGTGYSFF. The DNA for the CDR3 is TGCGCCAGCAGCCCCGAGGGGACAGGGTACTCTTTCTTT.

V and J are TRBV28 and TRBJ1-5; 7 nucleotides line up with TRBD1. This CDR3 spans 17 amino acids. Germline values: CDR1 MDHEN, CDR2 SYDVKM. Trimming cost V 4 bases and J 3 bases; bases outside gene matches: 12. The CDR3: CASSSYDRERANQPQHF. The CDR3 nucleotides are TGTGCCAGCAGTTCGTACGACAGGGAGAGGGCCAATCAGCCCCAGCATTTT. Combining the CDR3 with reference TRBV28 and TRBJ1-5 gives the whole variable domain DVKVTQSSRYLVKRTGEKVFLECVQDMDHENMFWYRQDPGLGLRLIYFSYDVKMKEKGDIPEGYSVSREKKERFSLILESASTNQTSMYLCASSSYDRERANQPQHFGDGTRLSIL.

This clone occurred a few times. The V call is TRBV30, the J call TRBJ1-2, with a possible D match to TRBD1 (6 bases). This CDR3 region has 12 residues. Germline lookup yields CDR1 GTSNPN and CDR2 SVGIG (reference sequence). The V end was cut by 2 bases, the J end by 6 bases, with 10 bases between. The CDR3 loop reads CAWSTGKNGYTF. DNA of the CDR3: TGTGCCTGGAGTACAGGGAAAAATGGCTACACCTTC.

This clone was detected only a few times. The chain has TRBV19 and TRBJ1-2; possible D gene TRBD1, 5 bases. CDR3 length: 15 residues. V was shortened by 4 bases and J by 2 bases, with 14 bases between the two germline ends. Germline assignment: CDR1 LNHDA and CDR2 SQIVND (reference sequence). Here the CDR3 reads CASSSPTASNYGYTF. CDR3 sequence (DNA): TGTGCCAGTAGTAGCCCGACAGCTTCCAACTATGGCTACACCTTC.

The chain recombines TRBV7-8 with TRBJ1-6; D remains ambiguous. The CDR3 covers 14 residues. Between the trimmed V and J ends, which lost 1 base and 7 bases, there was a span of 8 bases. Germline CDR1 and CDR2: SGHVS and FQNEAQ. The CDR3 DNA reads TGTGCCAGCAGCTTAGAAGCGGGGAATTCACCCCTCCACTTT. It codes for CASSLEAGNSPLHF.

V and J are TRBV7-9 and TRBJ2-7; TRBD2 aligns across 7 bases. The CDR3 runs 15 residues. Unmatched junction bases numbered 11, after V lost 2 bases and J lost 7 bases. Germline CDR1 reads SEHNR; CDR2 reads FQNEAQ (reference sequence). CDR3 amino acids: CASSLRGGGLREQYF. The CDR3 DNA sequence: TGTGCCAGCAGCTTACGCGGGGGTGGGCTGAGGGAGCAGTACTTC.

J is TRBJ2-1 and V is TRBV14; maybe TRBD2 (6 bases). Trimming removed 4 bases at V and 5 bases at J, with 9 bases between. Germline lookup yields CDR1 SGHDN and CDR2 FVKESK. The CDR3 extends over 13 amino acids. The CDR3 DNA reads as TGTGCCAGCAGCCGCGGGACTCACAATGAGCAGTTCTTC. It translates to CASSRGTHNEQFF.